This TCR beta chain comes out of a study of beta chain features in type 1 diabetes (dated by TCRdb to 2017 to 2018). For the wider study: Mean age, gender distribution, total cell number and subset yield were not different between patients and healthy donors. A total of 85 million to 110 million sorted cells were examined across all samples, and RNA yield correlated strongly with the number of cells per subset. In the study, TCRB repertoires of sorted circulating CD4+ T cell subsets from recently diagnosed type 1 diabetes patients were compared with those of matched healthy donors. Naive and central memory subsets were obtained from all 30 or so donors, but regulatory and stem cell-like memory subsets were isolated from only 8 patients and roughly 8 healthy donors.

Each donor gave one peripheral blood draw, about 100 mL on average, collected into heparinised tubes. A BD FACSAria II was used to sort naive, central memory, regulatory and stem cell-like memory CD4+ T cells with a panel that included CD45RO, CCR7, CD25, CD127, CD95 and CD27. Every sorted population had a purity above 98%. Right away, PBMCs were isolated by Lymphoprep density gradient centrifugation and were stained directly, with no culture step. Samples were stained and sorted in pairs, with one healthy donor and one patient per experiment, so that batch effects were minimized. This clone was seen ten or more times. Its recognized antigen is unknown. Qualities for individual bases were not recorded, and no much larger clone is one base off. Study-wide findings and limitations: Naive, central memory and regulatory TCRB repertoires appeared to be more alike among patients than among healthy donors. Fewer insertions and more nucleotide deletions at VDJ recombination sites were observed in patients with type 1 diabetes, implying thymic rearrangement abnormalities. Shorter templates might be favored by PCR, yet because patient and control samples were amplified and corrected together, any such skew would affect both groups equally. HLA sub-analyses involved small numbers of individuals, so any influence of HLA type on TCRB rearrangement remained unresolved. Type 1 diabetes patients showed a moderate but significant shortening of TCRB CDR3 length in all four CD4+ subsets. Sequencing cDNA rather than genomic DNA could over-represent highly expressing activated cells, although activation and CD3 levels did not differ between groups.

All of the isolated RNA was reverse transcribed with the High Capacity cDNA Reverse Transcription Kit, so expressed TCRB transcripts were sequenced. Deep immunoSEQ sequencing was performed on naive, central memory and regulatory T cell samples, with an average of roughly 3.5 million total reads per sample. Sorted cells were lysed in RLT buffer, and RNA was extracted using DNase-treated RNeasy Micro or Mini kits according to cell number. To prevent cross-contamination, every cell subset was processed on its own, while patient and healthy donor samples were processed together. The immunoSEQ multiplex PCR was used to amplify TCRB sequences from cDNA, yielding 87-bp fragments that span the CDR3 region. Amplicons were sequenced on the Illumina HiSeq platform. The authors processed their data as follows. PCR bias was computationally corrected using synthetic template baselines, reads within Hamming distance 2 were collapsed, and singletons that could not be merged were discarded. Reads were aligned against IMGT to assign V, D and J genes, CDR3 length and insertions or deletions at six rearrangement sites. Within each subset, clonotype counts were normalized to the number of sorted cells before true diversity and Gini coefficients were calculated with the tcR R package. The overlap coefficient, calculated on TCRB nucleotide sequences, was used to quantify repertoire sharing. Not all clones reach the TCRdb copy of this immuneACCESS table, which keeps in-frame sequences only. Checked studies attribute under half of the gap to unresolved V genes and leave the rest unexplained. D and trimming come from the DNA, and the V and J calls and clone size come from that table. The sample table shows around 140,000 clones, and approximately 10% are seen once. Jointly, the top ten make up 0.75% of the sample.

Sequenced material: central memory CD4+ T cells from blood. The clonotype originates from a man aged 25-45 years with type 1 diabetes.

The bases are TGCAGTGCTAGGACTGCAGATACGCAGTATTTT. It encodes CSARTADTQYF. The rearrangement joined TRBV20-1 to TRBJ2-3, with the D gene uncertain. From the cysteine up to the phenylalanine, the CDR3 has a length of 11 residues. CDR3 DNA only is kept here, 33 bases in frame from base 1. V and J lose 3 bases and 4 bases, and a span of 5 bases separates them. CDR1 and CDR2, per the germline V gene (reference sequence), are DFQATT and SNEGSKA.